This TCR beta chain was documented in a study of naive and memory T cell subsets. The junction had 18 bases not matched to a gene; V was cut back by 1 base and J by 4 bases. CDR3 length equals 19 residues. Per the germline V gene, CDR1 is SGHTA and CDR2 is FQGNSA. The SP2 primer and nested alpha and beta constant region primers amplified ligated cDNA in four rounds. Blood and skin TCR RNA was reverse transcribed with alpha and beta constant primers. TCRdb recomputed calls from the 5' RACE reads with MiXCR, one row per CDR3 protein. The repertoire consists of 50,000 to 65,000 distinct CDR3 sequences, with about 7.1% occurring once and the leading ten covering roughly 9.8%. This clonotype appeared a few times. Its antigen remains unknown. The library had UMIs added by 3' ligation of an oligonucleotide to TCR cDNA. Whole-blood samples were 2.5 to 3 ml of peripheral blood from healthy adult volunteers. Input was roughly 1 to 1000 ng of DNase-treated total RNA without cell sorting.

Study outcomes and limitations: The RNA method is potentially sensitive to activation and differentiation changes.

This sequence was found in a female donor in good health. J is TRBJ2-5 and V is TRBV7-2; 7 positions agree with TRBD2. CDR3 sequence: CASSLGQGRTGGIIETQYF. The CDR3 DNA sequence: TGTGCCAGCAGCTTAGGTCAAGGGAGGACCGGGGGGATTATAGAGACCCAGTACTTC.